This T cell receptor beta chain emerged from a study of blood T cell repertoires in COVID-19. Overall study: Samples representing acute and convalescent COVID-19 were sourced from the United States, Italy and Spain. PBMCs, B-cell-depleted T cells, or T cells were the source of the cDNA or gDNA that made up the material.

Here immunoSEQ multiplex PCR was the method, and the copy in TCRdb shows in-frame clones only, minus some. The sample consists of fewer than 250,000 clones, around four fifths of them appearing once. The trim removed 10 bases at V and 9 bases at J, leaving 9 bases unmatched. Germline-derived CDR1 and CDR2 are ENHRY and SYGVKD. This CDR3 comprises 12 residues. This chain joins TRBV10-3 and TRBJ2-1, with 7 bases matching TRBD2. The sequence was obtained from a woman between 55 and 75 years old with active or convalescent COVID-19. The specimen sequenced was peripheral blood. Written as DNA, the CDR3 is TGTGCCAGCCGGGGGGAGGATGGTGAGCAGTTCTTC. Amino acids: CASRGEDGEQFF.